The 17 T cell receptor beta chains below were found in one sample sequenced in a study of control samples from healthy donors and cancer patients. Sequencing used immunoSEQ multiplex PCR; TCRdb keeps in-frame clones, though not all of them. The sample totals around 190,000 clones. The sequenced material came from blood. These TCRs come from a woman aged 25 to 45 in good health.

V is TRBV5-1 and J is TRBJ2-6; D ambiguous. Trimming stripped 3 bases from V and 0 bases from J, with 16 bases between. Germline lookup yields CDR1 SGHRS and CDR2 YFSETQ. The length of the CDR3 is 18 residues. The CDR3 region is CASSSRQDVSSGANVLTF. Here the CDR3 DNA reads TGCGCCAGCAGCTCCCGGCAAGACGTGTCCTCTGGGGCCAACGTCCTGACTTTC.

This rearrangement joins TRBV19 to TRBJ2-2, with D possibly TRBD1 on 7 matching bases. Germline CDR1 reads LNHDA; CDR2 reads SQIVND (reference sequence). The CDR3 is 15 amino acids. The ends were cut back, 6 bases at V and 4 bases at J, with 15 bases in the middle. In DNA, the CDR3 is TGTGCCAGTAGGGCCAGGGGGACTTCCACCGGGGAGCTGTTTTTT. It codes for CASRARGTSTGELFF.

This sequence joins TRBV5-1 and TRBJ1-4; tentatively, D is TRBD1 (6 bases). V lost 3 bases and J 4 bases, leaving 10 bases between the germline ends. The germline V gene has CDR1 SGHRS and CDR2 YFSETQ. The CDR3 runs 14 residues. CDR3 region: CASSSTGLNEKLFF. The DNA for the CDR3 is TGCGCCAGCAGCTCGACAGGACTTAATGAAAAACTGTTTTTT.

V is TRBV10-3 and J is TRBJ2-1; 10 bases align to TRBD1. The CDR3 sequence is 17 residues long. Looked up from germline, CDR1 is ENHRY and CDR2 is SYGVKD. The V segment lost 6 bases and the J segment 7 bases; nucleotides outside the gene matches: 15. Here the CDR3 DNA reads TGTGCCATCAGGGACAGGGGGGGTAGGGGTTCTGGTAATGAGCAGTTCTTC. Protein product: CAIRDRGGRGSGNEQFF.

The CDR3 nucleotides are TGTGCCAGCAGCCGAAGTTGGGTCGTGGACACTGAAGCTTTCTTT. Translated: CASSRSWVVDTEAFF. V gene TRBV6-2 or TRBV6-3 combines with J gene TRBJ1-1; no firm D call. The germline V gene encodes CDR1 MNHEY and CDR2 SVGEGT. V was shortened by 6 bases and J by 3 bases, with 17 bases between the two germline ends. The CDR3 covers 15 residues.

The chain couples TRBV5-5 to TRBJ2-7; 7 bases line up with TRBD1. J lost 5 bases, V lost 2 bases, and 4 bases had no gene match. Germline V lookup: CDR1 SGHKS, CDR2 YYEKEE (reference sequence). The CDR3 contains 13 residues. The CDR3: CASSFRGPNEQYF. In DNA, the CDR3 is TGTGCCAGCAGCTTTAGGGGGCCCAACGAGCAGTACTTC.

This CDR3 is CASRTGSNYGYTF. The CDR3 region has the DNA TGTGCCAGCAGGACAGGGTCTAACTATGGCTACACCTTC. This chain links TRBV12-3 or TRBV12-4 with TRBJ1-2; 7 bases match TRBD1. V lost 6 bases and J lost 0; bases outside the gene matches: 1. The CDR3 has 13 amino acids.

CDR3: CASSQDKGANTEAFF. The CDR3 DNA reads TGCGCCAGCAGCCAAGATAAGGGAGCGAACACTGAAGCTTTCTTT. The genes are TRBV4-3 and TRBJ1-1; no firm D call. V was trimmed by 0 bases and J by 1 base, leaving 9 bases between them. CDR3 length: 15 amino acids. Germline V lookup: CDR1 LGHNA, CDR2 YSLEER.

This chain connects TRBV5-1 to TRBJ1-2; no clear D. Germline loops: CDR1 SGHRS, CDR2 YFSETQ. CDR3 length: 15 residues. The V gene lost 1 base and the J gene lost 4 bases, with 14 bases spanning the gap. The CDR3 DNA reads TGCGCCAGCAGCTTGTGGACCGGTGGTGGCTATGGCTACACCTTC. Its protein is CASSLWTGGGYGYTF. Based on the CDR3 plus reference TRBV5-1 and TRBJ1-2, the full variable domain is KAGVTQTPRYLIKTRGQQVTLSCSPISGHRSVSWYQQTPGQGLQFLFEYFSETQRNKGNFPGRFSGRQFSNSRSEMNVSTLELGDSALYLCASSLWTGGGYGYTFGSGTRLTVV.

This chain links TRBV7-6 with TRBJ2-4, with TRBD1 as a possible D gene (5 bases). There are 16 residues in the CDR3. V was clipped by 2 bases and J by 0 bases, with 11 bases between them. The germline CDR1 and CDR2 sequences are SGHVS and FNYEAQ. The CDR3 reads CASSLSGPLAKNIQYF. The CDR3 DNA follows: TGTGCCAGCAGCTTATCAGGGCCCCTAGCCAAAAACATTCAGTACTTC.

The genes are TRBV5-1 and TRBJ2-2; no clear D. Per germline, CDR1 SGHRS and CDR2 YFSETQ. The CDR3 runs to 12 residues. V dropped 4 bases and J dropped 1 base, with 2 bases sitting between them. The CDR3: CASSENTGELFF. The CDR3 DNA is TGCGCCAGCAGCGAGAACACCGGGGAGCTGTTTTTT.

The V call is TRBV5-1, the J call TRBJ2-7; TRBD1 agrees at 7 bases. The CDR3 runs 14 residues. V shed 4 bases and J 5 bases; nucleotides not matched to a gene: 9. CDR1 is SGHRS and CDR2 is YFSETQ in the germline V gene. CDR3 residues: CASSRQGPFDEQYF. CDR3 coding DNA: TGCGCCAGCAGCCGACAGGGTCCCTTCGACGAGCAGTACTTC.

CDR3 in amino acids: CASSLTDTQYF. The CDR3 DNA reads TGTGCCAGCAGCCTCACAGATACGCAGTATTTT. The chain carries TRBV7-9 and TRBJ2-3; D remains unclear. Germline V gene sequence: CDR1 SEHNR, CDR2 FQNEAQ (reference sequence). The CDR3 covers 11 residues. V lost 5 bases, J lost 2 bases, and 2 bases lay in between. The variable domain in full, with the rest retrieved from reference TRBV7-9 and TRBJ2-3, is DTGVSQNPRHKITKRGQNVTFRCDPISEHNRLYWYRQTLGQGPEFLTYFQNEAQLEKSRLLSDRFSAERPKGSFSTLEIQRTEQGDSAMYLCASSLTDTQYFGPGTRLTVL.

V usage is TRBV27 and J usage is TRBJ1-1, with TRBD1 as a possible D gene (5 bases). V was trimmed by 2 bases and J by 7 bases, leaving 11 bases between them. The CDR3 extends over 13 amino acids. Germline V gene lookup returns CDR1 MNHEY and CDR2 SMNVEV (reference sequence). The CDR3 DNA reads as TGTGCCAGCAGTTTAAGTGGGACTCTTGAAGCTTTCTTT. Its translation: CASSLSGTLEAFF.

V is TRBV12-3 or TRBV12-4 and J is TRBJ1-1; TRBD1 might be the D (5 bases). The CDR3 is made up of 13 amino acids. With 3 bases removed from V and 11 bases from J, the gap between germline ends came to 16 bases. CDR3 nucleotides: TGTGCCAGCAGTTTTGGCGGGGCAGGCGGCGCTTTCTTT. Its protein is CASSFGGAGGAFF.

This chain links TRBV29-1 with TRBJ1-4; 7 bases are shared with TRBD1. V shed 6 bases, J shed 4 bases, and the junction held 2 bases outside the gene matches. The germline V gene encodes CDR1 SQVTM and CDR2 ANQGSEA. CDR3 length: 12 amino acids. CDR3: CSVTGINEKLFF. For the CDR3, the DNA is TGCAGCGTGACAGGGATTAATGAAAAACTGTTTTTT.

The genes are TRBV7-9 and TRBJ1-2, with D unresolved. Germline V gene data show CDR1 as SEHNR and CDR2 as FQNEAQ (reference sequence). Trimming pared 2 bases from V and 7 bases from J, leaving 11 bases between. The CDR3 is 13 residues long. The CDR3 region is CASSLTYSGGYTF. The CDR3 DNA follows: TGTGCCAGCAGCTTAACATACAGTGGTGGCTACACCTTC.